This TCR beta chain was retrieved from a study of T cell responses to AZD1222 COVID-19 vaccine. Study overall: It was second doses at about 4 or about 12 weeks that were pooled.

The protocol was immunoSEQ multiplex PCR, while the TCRdb copy is restricted to in-frame clones and leaves out a portion. The table shows 85,000 to 120,000 clones, with around 86% occurring only once. In germline, CDR1 is MNHEY, CDR2 SMNVEV (reference sequence). J gave up 6 bases and V 4 bases, and 3 bases lay outside the gene matches. This CDR3 spans 14 amino acids. To note about this clone: The antigen remains unidentified.

Study-wide results and caveats: Nearly half of spike-specific TCRs reportedly go after variant regions that carry no mutations. Spike-specific TCR breadth rose after two AZD1222 doses, and depth rose as well.

Sample: peripheral blood, taken on day 0 of AZD1222 vaccination. V and J are TRBV27 and TRBJ2-2; 9 bases match TRBD1. The TCR was taken from an adult in good health. CDR3 amino acids: CASSWDRAAGELFF. The CDR3 DNA follows: TGTGCCAGCAGTTGGGACAGGGCCGCCGGGGAGCTGTTTTTT.